A selection of T cell receptor beta chains follows, all from one sample in a study of T cell responses to AZD1222 COVID-19 vaccine. Profiling relied on immunoSEQ multiplex PCR, and the TCRdb table lists in-frame clones only, not all of them. Of 75,000 to 95,000 clones listed, about 90% are singletons. Material: peripheral blood, obtained on day 0 of MenACWY control vaccination. The source of these receptors is an adult in good health. CDR3s include the opening cysteine and the closing phenylalanine or tryptophan. The D gene is left open where the match is weak. Only part of the rows carry a size: once, few, many, or a class if the clone is expanded.

d_call clone_size j_call v_call cdr3_aa cdr3_nt
TRBD2 . TRBJ2-7 TRBV3-1/TRBV3-2 CASRFSGTSYEQYF TGTGCCAGCAGGTTTAGCGGGACCTCCTACGAGCAGTACTTC
. . TRBJ1-5 TRBV7-2 CASSSPGQPQHF TGTGCCAGCAGCTCCCCGGGCCAGCCCCAGCATTTT
TRBD2 . TRBJ2-5 TRBV19 CASSTGGVLQETQYF TGTGCCAGTAGTACCGGGGGGGTTCTTCAGGAGACCCAGTACTTC
. . TRBJ1-1 TRBV12-3/TRBV12-4 CASSLLRDTEAFF TGTGCCAGCAGTTTGCTCAGGGACACTGAAGCTTTCTTT
TRBD1 . TRBJ2-7 TRBV5-1 CASGRDSYEQYF TGCGCCAGCGGCCGGGACAGCTACGAGCAGTACTTC
. . TRBJ2-2 TRBV7-2 CASSAVSDKELFF TGTGCCAGCAGCGCCGTCAGTGACAAGGAGCTGTTTTTT
. . TRBJ1-4 TRBV21-1 CASSIPGATNEKLFF TGTGCCAGCAGTATACCAGGGGCAACTAATGAAAAACTGTTTTTT
. . TRBJ1-2 TRBV7-9 CASSRDGSNYGYTF TGTGCCAGCAGCCGGGACGGATCTAACTATGGCTACACCTTC
. once TRBJ1-1 TRBV19 CASSEGRNTEAFF TGTGCCAGTAGTGAAGGGAGGAACACTGAAGCTTTCTTT
. few TRBJ1-1 TRBV25-1 CASSEDRGVEAFF TGTGCCAGCAGTGAGGACAGAGGAGTTGAAGCTTTCTTT
TRBD2 . TRBJ2-6 TRBV18 CASSPGLAGNAGANVLTF TGTGCCAGCTCACCTGGACTAGCGGGGAACGCTGGGGCCAACGTCCTGACTTTC
. . TRBJ2-7 TRBV27 CASSLSVKDWDNAYEQYF TGTGCCAGCAGTTTATCGGTCAAGGATTGGGACAATGCCTACGAGCAGTACTTC
. . TRBJ2-6 TRBV30 CAWSVLPGANVLTF TGTGCCTGGAGTGTACTGCCTGGGGCCAACGTCCTGACTTTC
TRBD2 . TRBJ2-7 TRBV18 CASSPRLSGGNEQYF TGTGCCAGCTCACCAAGACTAAGCGGGGGGAACGAGCAGTACTTC
. once TRBJ2-5 TRBV3-1/TRBV3-2 CASSEMWETQYF TGTGCCAGCAGCGAAATGTGGGAGACCCAGTACTTC
TRBD1 . TRBJ1-1 TRBV6-5 CASSTGGGTEAFF TGTGCCAGCTCGACAGGGGGCGGCACTGAAGCTTTCTTT
TRBD1 few TRBJ1-5 TRBV6-2/TRBV6-3 CASSRKTKTGGSDQPQHF TGTGCCAGCAGCCGGAAGACTAAAACAGGGGGCAGCGATCAGCCCCAGCATTTT
TRBD2 . TRBJ2-2 TRBV7-9 CASSLVPGLAGGTGELFF TGTGCCAGCAGCTTAGTTCCGGGACTAGCGGGAGGCACCGGGGAGCTGTTTTTT
. . TRBJ1-5 TRBV12-3/TRBV12-4 CASSRHGNQPQHF TGTGCCAGCAGTCGACACGGCAATCAGCCCCAGCATTTT
TRBD2 . TRBJ2-2 TRBV5-1 CASRPAGLAGAGELFF TGCGCCAGCAGGCCTGCGGGACTAGCGGGAGCCGGGGAGCTGTTTTTT
. once TRBJ2-1 TRBV7-6 CASSPQSPFGGNEQFF TGTGCCAGCAGTCCCCAATCCCCATTTGGGGGCAATGAGCAGTTCTTC
TRBD1 once TRBJ1-1 TRBV6-5 CASSSRRTGLNTEAFF TGTGCCAGCAGTTCCCGCCGGACAGGGCTGAACACTGAAGCTTTCTTT
. . TRBJ1-5 TRBV9 CASSVDSYSNQPQHF TGTGCCAGCAGCGTAGACAGTTATAGCAATCAGCCCCAGCATTTT
TRBD2 . TRBJ2-7 TRBV5-4 CASSPSGGAPEQYF TGTGCCAGCAGCCCCAGCGGGGGGGCACCCGAGCAGTACTTC
. . TRBJ1-2 TRBV6-1 CASSEAPGGGVNYGYTF TGTGCCAGCAGTGAAGCGCCAGGAGGAGGGGTAAACTATGGCTACACCTTC
. . TRBJ2-1 TRBV2 CASRGDFLNEQFF TGTGCCAGCAGGGGGGACTTCCTCAATGAGCAGTTCTTC
. once TRBJ1-4 TRBV28 CASREHGATNEKLFF TGTGCCAGCAGAGAGCACGGAGCAACTAATGAAAAACTGTTTTTT
. . TRBJ2-2 TRBV27 CASSYLVGASNTGELFF TGTGCCAGCAGTTATCTGGTGGGAGCCTCGAACACCGGGGAGCTGTTTTTT
. . TRBJ2-4 TRBV19 CASSLARTIAKNIQYF TGTGCCAGTAGTCTGGCGCGGACTATAGCCAAAAACATTCAGTACTTC